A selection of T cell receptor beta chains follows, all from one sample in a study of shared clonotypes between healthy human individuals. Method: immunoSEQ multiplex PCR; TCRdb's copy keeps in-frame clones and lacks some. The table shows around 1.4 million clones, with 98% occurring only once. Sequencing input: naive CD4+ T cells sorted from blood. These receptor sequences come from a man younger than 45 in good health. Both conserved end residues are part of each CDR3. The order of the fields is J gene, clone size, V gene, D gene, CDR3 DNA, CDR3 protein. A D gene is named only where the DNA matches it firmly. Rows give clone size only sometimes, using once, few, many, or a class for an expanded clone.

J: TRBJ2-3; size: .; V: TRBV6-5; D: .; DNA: TGTGCCAGCAGTTCAAATAGACTAGTAGGCACAGATACGCAGTATTTT; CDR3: CASSSNRLVGTDTQYF
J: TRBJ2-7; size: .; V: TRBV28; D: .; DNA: TGTGCCAGCAGCACGGGACCCCGGAGGAGCGAGCAGTACTTC; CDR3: CASSTGPRRSEQYF
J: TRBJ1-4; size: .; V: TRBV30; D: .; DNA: TGTGCCTGTCAGGACTCATATGAAAAACTGTTTTTT; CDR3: CACQDSYEKLFF
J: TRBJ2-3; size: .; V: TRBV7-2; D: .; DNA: TGTGCCAGCAGCTTTAGTGGGGATACGCAGTATTTT; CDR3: CASSFSGDTQYF
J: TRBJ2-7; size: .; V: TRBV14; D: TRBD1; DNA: TGTGCCAGCAGCCTAGGGACAGTCCTCTACGAGCAGTACTTC; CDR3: CASSLGTVLYEQYF
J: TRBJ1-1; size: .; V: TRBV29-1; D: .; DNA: TGCAGCGTTGAAATGGATCCGGGGAACACTGAAGCTTTCTTT; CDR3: CSVEMDPGNTEAFF
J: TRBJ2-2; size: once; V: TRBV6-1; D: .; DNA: TGTGCCAGCAGTACAGGAGCGATTAACACCGGGGAGCTGTTTTTT; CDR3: CASSTGAINTGELFF
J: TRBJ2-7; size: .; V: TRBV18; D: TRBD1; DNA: TGTGCCAGCTCACAACAGACAGGGTCACCGTCCTACGAGCAGTACTTC; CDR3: CASSQQTGSPSYEQYF
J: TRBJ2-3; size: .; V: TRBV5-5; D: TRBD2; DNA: TGTGCCAGCAGCTCTACTAGCGGGAGGATAGATACGCAGTATTTT; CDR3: CASSSTSGRIDTQYF
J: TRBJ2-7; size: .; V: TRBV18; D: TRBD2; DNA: TGTGCCAGCTCACCAGAGGCAGTTCTAGCGGGAGTTCCCTACGAGCAGTACTTC; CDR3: CASSPEAVLAGVPYEQYF
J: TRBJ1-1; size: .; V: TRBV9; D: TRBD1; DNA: TGTGCCAGCAGCCTTACCTCCGGGACAGGGGGCGGTGTCACTGAAGCTTTCTTT; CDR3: CASSLTSGTGGGVTEAFF
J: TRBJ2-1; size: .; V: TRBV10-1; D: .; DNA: TGCGCCAGCATAGAGACAGGATTCTTACCACTAAGAAAAGGAGATGAGCAGTTCTTC; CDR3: CASIETGFLPLRKGDEQFF
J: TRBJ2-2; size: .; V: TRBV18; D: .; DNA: TGTGCCAGCTCACCCCCTTCGGTCGGCGGGGAGCTGTTTTTT; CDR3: CASSPPSVGGELFF
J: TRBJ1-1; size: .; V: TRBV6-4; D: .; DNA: TGTGCCAGCAGTCCCGCGGAGGGGCGGGCGGTCGCTTTCTTT; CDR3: CASSPAEGRAVAFF
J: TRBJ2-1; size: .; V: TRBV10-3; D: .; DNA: TGTGCCATCACGGCGGGATCCTACAATGAGCAGTTCTTC; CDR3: CAITAGSYNEQFF
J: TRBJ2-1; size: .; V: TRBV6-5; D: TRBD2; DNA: TGTGCCAGCAGTTACTCCCCTAGCGGGTCCTACAATGAGCAGTTCTTC; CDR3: CASSYSPSGSYNEQFF
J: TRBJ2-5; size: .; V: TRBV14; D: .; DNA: TGTGCCAGCAGCCAAGCCCTACTCGGGAGCGGTCCGTGGGAGACCCAGTACTTC; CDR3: CASSQALLGSGPWETQYF
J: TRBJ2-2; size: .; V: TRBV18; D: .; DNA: TGTGCCAGCTCACCCTTCACCGGACCCGGGGAGCTGTTTTTT; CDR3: CASSPFTGPGELFF
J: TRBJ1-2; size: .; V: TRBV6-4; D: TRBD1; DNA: TGTGCCAGCAGGGACTCGGGACAGGGGAGAACGACCTTC; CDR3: CASRDSGQGRTTF